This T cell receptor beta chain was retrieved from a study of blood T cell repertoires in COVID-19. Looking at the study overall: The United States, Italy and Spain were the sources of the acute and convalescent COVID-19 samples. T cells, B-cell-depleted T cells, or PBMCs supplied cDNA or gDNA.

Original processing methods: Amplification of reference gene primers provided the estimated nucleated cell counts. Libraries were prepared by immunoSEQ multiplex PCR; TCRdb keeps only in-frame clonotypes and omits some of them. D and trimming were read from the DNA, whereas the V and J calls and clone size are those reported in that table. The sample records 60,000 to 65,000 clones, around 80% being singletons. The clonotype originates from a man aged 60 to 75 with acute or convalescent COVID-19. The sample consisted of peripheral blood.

The CDR3: CAQGGGNTIYF. The CDR3 DNA reads TGTGCCCAAGGAGGTGGAAACACCATATATTTT. The chain combines TRBV10-3 with TRBJ1-3, with unresolved D. The V end was cut by 11 bases, the J end by 3 bases, with 8 bases between. Germline lookup yields CDR1 ENHRY and CDR2 SYGVKD. The CDR3 consists of 11 residues.